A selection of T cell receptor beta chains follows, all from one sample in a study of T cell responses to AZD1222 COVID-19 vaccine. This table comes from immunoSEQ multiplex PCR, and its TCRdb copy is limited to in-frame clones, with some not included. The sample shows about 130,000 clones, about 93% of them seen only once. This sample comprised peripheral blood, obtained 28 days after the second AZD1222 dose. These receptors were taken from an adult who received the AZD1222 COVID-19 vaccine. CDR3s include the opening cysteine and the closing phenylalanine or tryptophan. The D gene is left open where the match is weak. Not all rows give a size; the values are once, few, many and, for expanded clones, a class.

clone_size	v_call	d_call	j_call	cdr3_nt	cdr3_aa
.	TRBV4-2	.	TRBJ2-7	TGTGCCAGCAGCCAAGATGGTGGCTACGAGCAGTACTTC	CASSQDGGYEQYF
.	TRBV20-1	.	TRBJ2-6	TGCAGTGCTAGTGGGGGGAGCTCTGGGGCCAACGTCCTGACTTTC	CSASGGSSGANVLTF
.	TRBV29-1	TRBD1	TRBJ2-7	TGCAGCGTTGGAGGGGGCAGGAGCTACGAGCAGTACTTC	CSVGGGRSYEQYF
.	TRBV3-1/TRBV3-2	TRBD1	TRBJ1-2	TGTGCCAGCAGAGGACAGGATAAACGGGGCTATGGCTACACCTTC	CASRGQDKRGYGYTF
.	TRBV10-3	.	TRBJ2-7	TGTGCCACAGAGACTCAGGCGGCCCACGAGCAGTACTTC	CATETQAAHEQYF
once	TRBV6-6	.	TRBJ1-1	TGTGCCAGCAGAGTCAACACTGAAGCTTTCTTT	CASRVNTEAFF
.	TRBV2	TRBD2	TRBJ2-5	TGTGCCAGCAGTGAACTGAGCGGGGGGGAGACCCAGTACTTC	CASSELSGGETQYF
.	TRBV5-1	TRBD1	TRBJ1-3	TGCGCCAGCAGCCGCTACGAACAGGGGTCTGGAAACACCATATATTTT	CASSRYEQGSGNTIYF
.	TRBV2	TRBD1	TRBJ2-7	TGTGCCAGCAGTGAAGCGGGCAGGACAGGGGAGCAGTACTTC	CASSEAGRTGEQYF
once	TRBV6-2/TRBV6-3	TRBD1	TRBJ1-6	TGTGCCAGCAGTTACCGGACAGGTAATTCACCCCTCCACTTT	CASSYRTGNSPLHF
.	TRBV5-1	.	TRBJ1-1	TGCGCCAGCAGCTTGGGAGTGAACACTGAAGCTTTCTTT	CASSLGVNTEAFF
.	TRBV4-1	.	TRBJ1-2	TGCGCCAGCAGCTCCGCTGGGGATGGCTACACCTTC	CASSSAGDGYTF
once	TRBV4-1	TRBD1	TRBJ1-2	TGCGCCAGCAGCCAAGAGTTTCGGGACAGGAAAGGCTACACCTTC	CASSQEFRDRKGYTF
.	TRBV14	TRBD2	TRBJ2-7	TGTGCCAGCAGCCGAAGGGCTAGCGGGGGGGTAAGGTCCTACGAGCAGTACTTC	CASSRRASGGVRSYEQYF
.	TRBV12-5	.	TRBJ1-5	TGTGCTAGTGGTCTTTCCCAGCGGCAGCCCCAGCATTTT	CASGLSQRQPQHF
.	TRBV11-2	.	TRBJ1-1	TGTGCCAGCAGCCTAGAATGGGATGAAGCTTTCTTT	CASSLEWDEAFF
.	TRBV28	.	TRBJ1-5	TGTGCCAGCAGTTTATTCGAGGGGTCAGGGCATCAGCCCCAGCATTTT	CASSLFEGSGHQPQHF
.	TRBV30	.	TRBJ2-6	TGTGCCTGGATGAACTCTGGGGCCAACGTCCTGACTTTC	CAWMNSGANVLTF
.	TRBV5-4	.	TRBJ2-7	TGTGCCAGCAGCTCGGCGACGGGGGCGCGGGAGCAGTACTTC	CASSSATGAREQYF
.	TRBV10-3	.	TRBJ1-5	TGTGCCATAAATATAACGACGGACGGGGATCAGCCCCAGCATTTT	CAINITTDGDQPQHF
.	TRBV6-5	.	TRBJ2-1	TGTGCCAGCAAAAAGGGGAGCTCCTACAATGAGCAGTTCTTC	CASKKGSSYNEQFF
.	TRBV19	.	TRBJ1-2	TGTGCCAGTAGTATGGGAGAAGGGCGGCATTTCTATGGCTACACCTTC	CASSMGEGRHFYGYTF
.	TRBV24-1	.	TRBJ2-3	TGTGCCACCAGTGATTCGCGCCTTGGACCGCAGTATTTT	CATSDSRLGPQYF
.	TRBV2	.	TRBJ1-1	TGTGCCAGCAGCGCCGGGACGGAGACAGCTTTCTTT	CASSAGTETAFF
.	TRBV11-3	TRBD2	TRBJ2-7	TGTGCCAGCAGCTTAAATGGCGATTCGGGGGGCGAGCAGTACTTC	CASSLNGDSGGEQYF
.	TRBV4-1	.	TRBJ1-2	TGCGCCAGCAGGGGAGGATCCTATGGCTACACCTTC	CASRGGSYGYTF
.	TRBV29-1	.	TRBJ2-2	TGCAGCGCTCCGGACCTGAGGGGCACCGGGGAGCTGTTTTTT	CSAPDLRGTGELFF
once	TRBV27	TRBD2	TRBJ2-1	TGTGCCAGCAGTCCAAGGACTAGCGGAAACAATGAGCAGTTCTTC	CASSPRTSGNNEQFF
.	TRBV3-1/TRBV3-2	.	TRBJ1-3	TGTGCCAGCAGCCAAGATATCGGACGAAAAAACACCATATATTTT	CASSQDIGRKNTIYF
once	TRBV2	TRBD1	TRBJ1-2	TGTGCCAGCCGACAGGGGTCGTATGGCTACACCTTC	CASRQGSYGYTF
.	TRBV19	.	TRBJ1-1	TGTGCCAGTAGTATTTCTTTCAGGGTGAAGACTGAAGCTTTCTTT	CASSISFRVKTEAFF
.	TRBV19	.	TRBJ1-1	TGTGCCAGTAGTGTTCGGGACGGAGTGAACACTGAAGCTTTCTTT	CASSVRDGVNTEAFF
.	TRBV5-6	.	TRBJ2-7	TGTGCCAGCAGCACCACCTCGGGATACGAGCAGTACTTC	CASSTTSGYEQYF
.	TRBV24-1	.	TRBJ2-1	TGTGCCACCAGTAACCGGTTCGATGAGCAGTTCTTC	CATSNRFDEQFF
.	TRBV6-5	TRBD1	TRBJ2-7	TGTGCCAGCAGTTCGGGACAGGTCTCGTTGTACGAGCAGTACTTC	CASSSGQVSLYEQYF
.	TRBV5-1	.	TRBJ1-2	TGCGCCAGCAGCTTGGTGGGCACGGTAAATAACTATGGCTACACCTTC	CASSLVGTVNNYGYTF
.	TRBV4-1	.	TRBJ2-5	TGCGCCAGCAGCCAAGGTCATCAGGGTGTGAAGACCCAGTACTTC	CASSQGHQGVKTQYF
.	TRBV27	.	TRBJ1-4	TGTGCCAGCAGTTTGATCATCGGTCAGGGGCCCAGATTTTTT	CASSLIIGQGPRFF
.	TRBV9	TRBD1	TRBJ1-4	TGTGCCAGCCTTACCTGGGGACAGGTCGATGAAAAACTGTTTTTT	CASLTWGQVDEKLFF
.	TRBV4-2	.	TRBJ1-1	TGTGCCAGCAGCCAGAAGGGGGGGAACACTGAAGCTTTCTTT	CASSQKGGNTEAFF
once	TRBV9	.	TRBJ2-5	TGTGCCAGCAGCGTAAGGGGGGGCAGAGAGACCCAGTACTTC	CASSVRGGRETQYF
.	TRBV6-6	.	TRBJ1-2	TGTGCCAGCAGTTCCAGCGGGGGGGGCTACTATGGCTACACCTTC	CASSSSGGGYYGYTF
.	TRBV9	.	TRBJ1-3	TGTGCCAGCAGCGTAGACAGTCCGGCCTCTGGAAACACCATATATTTT	CASSVDSPASGNTIYF
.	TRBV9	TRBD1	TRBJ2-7	TGTGCCAGCAGCGTAGACGCAGGGGGAAGCTCCTACGAGCAGTACTTC	CASSVDAGGSSYEQYF
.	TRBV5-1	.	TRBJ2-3	TGCGCCAGCAGCTTGGGCCCTGAAATAGGAGCTAGCACAGATACGCAGTATTTT	CASSLGPEIGASTDTQYF
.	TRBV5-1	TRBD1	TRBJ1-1	TGCGCCAGCAGCTTGGAGGGTAACAGGGGTTTGAACACTGAAGCTTTCTTT	CASSLEGNRGLNTEAFF
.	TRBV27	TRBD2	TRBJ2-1	TGTGCCAGCAGTTTATCAGGACTAGCGGGGGGGGAGCAGTTCTTC	CASSLSGLAGGEQFF